This T cell receptor (beta chain) was sequenced for a study of T cell clusters in autoimmune cytopenias. One tube held mixed TRB-A and TRB-B primer pools for touch-down PCR. With the multiplex PCR reads reprocessed, TCRdb shows one record per CDR3 protein and no DNA. The ten top clones account for 70%, within a sample of some 4,600 distinct CDR3 sequences. TRB amplification used around 260 ng of peripheral blood genomic DNA. The sample was also linked to a second study, of T cell repertoires in aging, cancer and after chemotherapy. This second study says: Median generation probability rose over the chemotherapy interval in each cancer cohort, suggesting rebound thymic output.

Sequencing was carried out using peripheral blood. The TCR was taken from a human donor in good health.

The CDR3 loop is CASSSPGTGTSPLHF. The chain recombines TRBV27 with TRBJ1-6; TCRdb reports TRBD1, a call that lacks DNA to check it against. CDR3 length: 15 amino acids. Per germline, CDR1 MNHEY and CDR2 SMNVEV (reference sequence).